This T cell receptor (beta chain) emerged from a study of T cell repertoires in cytomegalovirus infection. The overall study: Indicated by public TCR beta signatures were CMV infection and matching HLA type.

Each CDR3 protein is one row after TCRdb ran MiXCR on the reads. The table lists more than 650,000 distinct CDR3 sequences, under 40% of them singletons. This clonotype was counted many times. Per germline, CDR1 SGHTA and CDR2 FQGNSA. Unmatched junction bases numbered 5, after V lost 4 bases and J lost 2 bases. This CDR3 is 14 amino acids long. Sequences were obtained from PBMCs. This clonotype was obtained from a human donor in good health (CMV status not recorded). Some clones in this sample may be carry-over from other donors' samples. The J gene is TRBJ2-7, the V gene TRBV7-2; 7 bases are a match to TRBD2. CDR3 sequence reads: CASSSSSGPYEQYF. The CDR3 region has the DNA TGTGCCAGCAGCTCGAGTAGCGGGCCCTACGAGCAGTACTTC.